This TCR beta chain was sequenced during a study of lymphopenia after photon versus proton radiotherapy. Sequencing used immunoSEQ multiplex PCR; TCRdb keeps in-frame clones, though not all of them. The sample yields roughly 150,000 clones, about 88% seen once. Germline CDR1 reads SEHNR; CDR2 reads FQNEAQ (reference sequence). The CDR3 is 15 amino acids. V was pared by 4 bases and J by 0 bases, with 10 bases between. The receptor's source is a man between 45 and 60 years old with gastric cancer. The V gene is TRBV7-9, the J gene TRBJ1-3; D uncertain. The sample here was peripheral blood, taken from a patient treated with photon-based radiotherapy. The CDR3 sequence is CASSSRHDSGNTIYF. Written as DNA, the CDR3 is TGTGCCAGCAGCTCCCGACACGACTCTGGAAACACCATATATTTT.